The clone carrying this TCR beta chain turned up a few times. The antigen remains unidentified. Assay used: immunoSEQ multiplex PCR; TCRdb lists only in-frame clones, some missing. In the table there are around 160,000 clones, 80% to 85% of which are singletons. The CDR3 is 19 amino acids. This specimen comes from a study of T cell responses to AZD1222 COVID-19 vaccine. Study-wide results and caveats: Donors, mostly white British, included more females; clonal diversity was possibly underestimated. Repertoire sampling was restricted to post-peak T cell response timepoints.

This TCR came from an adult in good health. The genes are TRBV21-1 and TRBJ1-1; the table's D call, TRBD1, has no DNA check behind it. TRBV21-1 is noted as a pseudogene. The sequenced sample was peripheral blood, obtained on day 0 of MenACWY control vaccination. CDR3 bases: TGTGCCAGCAGCAAAGGACGGAGACAGGGACACTTGCAGAACACTGAAGCTTTCTTT. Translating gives CASSKGRRQGHLQNTEAFF.